The subject of this entry is one TCR beta chain. The data were obtained in a study of shared clonotypes between healthy human individuals. Background on the study: Serving as donors were two women and three men, whose ages spanned 18 to 49.

Each replicate PCR on the sorted subsets used 200 ng DNA (around 30,000 T cell genomes). TCRdb's copy holds only in-frame clones and misses some; the assay was immunoSEQ multiplex PCR. The sample shows 100,000 or so clones, just over 65% of them seen only once. V lost 11 bases and J lost 7; bases outside the gene matches: 16. Germline values: CDR1 MNHEY, CDR2 SVGAGI. CDR3 size: 15 residues. Sequenced material: memory CD8+ T cells sorted from blood. Documented subset: CD45RO+ cells pooled with CCR7-negative TemRA cells. The source is a woman in her 30s in good health. The gene calls are TRBV6-5 and TRBJ2-7; 11 bases match TRBD2. CDR3 loop: CAVSPVAGGVREQYF. The CDR3 DNA is TGTGCCGTCAGCCCCGTAGCGGGAGGGGTGCGGGAGCAGTACTTC.